Following are 19 T cell receptor beta chains from one sample sequenced in a study of shared clonotypes between healthy human individuals. Libraries were prepared by immunoSEQ multiplex PCR; TCRdb keeps only in-frame clonotypes and omits some of them. The sample carries about 2.4 million clones, over 85% recorded once. Sequenced material: naive CD4+ T cells from PBMCs. Specified subset: CD45RA+ positively selected. These receptors were obtained from a man in his late teens or twenties in good health. Some clones in this sample may be carry-over from other donors' samples.

This clone was picked up one time. V and J are TRBV30 and TRBJ2-3; possibly TRBD1 or TRBD2 for D (5 bases each). Germline CDR1 is GTSNPN and CDR2 is SVGIG (reference sequence). The CDR3 is 14 amino acids. V lost 1 base and J lost 0, with 8 bases in between. The CDR3 nucleotides are TGTGCCTGGAGTGACGGGGCTAGCACAGATACGCAGTATTTT. This encodes CAWSDGASTDTQYF.

The gene calls are TRBV4-3 and TRBJ2-2; 7 bases fit TRBD1. The germline V gene encodes CDR1 LGHNA and CDR2 YSLEER. V dropped 2 bases and J dropped 4; count of bases not matched to a gene: 10. This CDR3 region has 17 residues. This CDR3 is CASSQLPDRVFTGELFF. CDR3 coding DNA: TGCGCCAGCAGCCAACTCCCCGACAGGGTTTTCACCGGGGAGCTGTTTTTT.

This rearrangement joins TRBV25-1 to TRBJ1-4; D ambiguous. V dropped 2 bases and J dropped 0 bases, with 7 bases sitting between them. The CDR3 runs 15 residues. Germline V gene lookup returns CDR1 MGHDK and CDR2 SYGVNS. The CDR3 nucleotides read TGTGCCAGCAGTGAAATTCAAGCAACTAATGAAAAACTGTTTTTT. This translates into CASSEIQATNEKLFF.

This sequence joins TRBV7-3 and TRBJ2-5, with D perhaps TRBD1 or TRBD2 (5 bases each). The CDR3 consists of 15 residues. Trimming pared 1 base from V and 0 bases from J, leaving 9 bases between. Germline CDR1 is SGHTA and CDR2 is FQGTGA. The DNA of the CDR3 is TGTGCCAGCAGCTTAATGGGACGGGACCAAGAGACCCAGTACTTC. Its protein is CASSLMGRDQETQYF.

The genes are TRBV19 and TRBJ2-7, with D unclear. Per germline, CDR1 LNHDA and CDR2 SQIVND (reference sequence). V was clipped by 5 bases and J by 2 bases, with 16 bases between them. The CDR3 extends over 15 amino acids. Here the CDR3 reads CASSLQVPLPYEQYF. The CDR3 nucleotides are TGTGCCAGTAGTCTTCAGGTACCTCTTCCCTACGAGCAGTACTTC.

This clone was counted a single time. The genes are TRBV2 and TRBJ2-1; 9 bases agree with TRBD2. Looked up from germline, CDR1 is SNHLY and CDR2 is FYNNEI. V shed 6 bases, J shed 4 bases, and the junction held 13 bases outside the gene matches. The CDR3 is made up of 17 amino acids. CDR3 protein: CASSETSGPLTYNEQFF. Here the CDR3 DNA reads TGTGCCAGCAGCGAGACTAGCGGACCGTTAACATACAATGAGCAGTTCTTC.

The chain recombines TRBV5-1 with TRBJ2-3; the D call may be TRBD1 or TRBD2 (5 bases each). The CDR3 consists of 16 residues. V lost 1 base and J lost 0, with 12 bases in between. The germline V gene has CDR1 SGHRS and CDR2 YFSETQ. CDR3 sequence reads: CASSLRGAGSTDTQYF. The CDR3 region has the DNA TGCGCCAGCAGCTTGAGAGGGGCTGGGAGCACAGATACGCAGTATTTT.

The genes are TRBV4-1 and TRBJ2-3; 13 bases align to TRBD2. Trimming at V came to 1 base and at J to 2 bases, leaving 3 bases not matched to a gene. The CDR3 consists of 17 residues. In germline, CDR1 is MGHRA, CDR2 YSYEKL. The CDR3 coding sequence is TGCGCCAGCAGCCAAGCGGGACTAGCGGGGTACACAGATACGCAGTATTTT. Its translation: CASSQAGLAGYTDTQYF.

The gene calls are TRBV9 and TRBJ2-2; D is uncertain. Trimming pared 3 bases from V and 3 bases from J, leaving 12 bases between. The CDR3 is 15 amino acids. The V gene's germline CDR1 is SGDLS and CDR2 YYNGEE. CDR3 DNA sequence: TGTGCCAGCAGCGCCGACGGATCCTACACCGGGGAGCTGTTTTTT. Its translation: CASSADGSYTGELFF.

V and J are TRBV6-1 and TRBJ2-4; the match to TRBD2 covers 7 bases. Germline trimming cut 6 bases from V and 3 bases from J; bases unmatched to any gene: 8. The CDR3 runs 15 residues. Germline V gene sequence: CDR1 MNHNS, CDR2 SASEGT. In DNA, the CDR3 is TGTGCCAGCAGCGGTACTAGCGTCGGCAAAAACATTCAGTACTTC. Translated: CASSGTSVGKNIQYF.

This clone was detected only once. V and J are TRBV5-1 and TRBJ2-2; no reliable D call. Trimming removed 6 bases at V and 3 bases at J, with 15 bases between. CDR3 length: 15 amino acids. Germline CDR1 and CDR2: SGHRS and YFSETQ. The CDR3 region is CASTLPGWDTGELFF. Written as DNA, the CDR3 is TGCGCCAGCACCCTACCCGGGTGGGACACCGGGGAGCTGTTTTTT.

The V and J genes are TRBV27 and TRBJ2-7; perhaps TRBD1 as D (6 bases). V was pared by 5 bases and J by 3 bases, with 11 bases between. CDR1 is MNHEY, CDR2 SMNVEV, per germline (reference sequence). The CDR3 runs 13 residues. CDR3 sequence (DNA): TGTGCCAGCAGTAGAGTGGACAGCTACGAGCAGTACTTC. It is translated as CASSRVDSYEQYF.

The chain joins TRBV19 to TRBJ2-1, with 11 bases lining up with TRBD2. This CDR3 has 16 residues. V lost 2 bases to trimming and J lost 4 bases; unmatched junction nucleotides: 4. Germline lookup yields CDR1 LNHDA and CDR2 SQIVND (reference sequence). The CDR3 region is CASSIQGTSGYNEQFF. For the CDR3, the DNA is TGTGCCAGTAGTATACAAGGGACTAGCGGTTACAATGAGCAGTTCTTC.

A word on this clone: An end of the junction differs from the germline gene, which may be a read error. The chain couples TRBV9 to TRBJ2-3; D is perhaps TRBD2 (5 bases). Per the germline V gene, CDR1 is SGDLS and CDR2 is YYNGEE. This CDR3 contains 16 residues. The CDR3 loop is CASRVDRDTSTDTQYF. For the CDR3, the DNA is TGTGCCAGCAGAGTAGATCGGGATACTAGCACAGATACGCAGTATTTT.

This chain connects TRBV28 to TRBJ1-2, with 7 nucleotides matching TRBD1. Germline V CDR1 and CDR2: MDHEN, SYDVKM. CDR3 length: 16 residues. The junction had 12 bases not matched to a gene; V was cut back by 6 bases and J by 2 bases. The CDR3 sequence: CASRTIGQAPNYGYTF. CDR3 nucleotides: TGTGCCAGCAGAACAATTGGACAGGCCCCAAACTATGGCTACACCTTC.

The chain carries TRBV11-3 and TRBJ2-7; 8 bases fit TRBD2. CDR1 SGHNT and CDR2 YENEEA come from the germline V gene. V lost 8 bases, J lost 6 bases, and 12 bases stayed unmatched. CDR3 length: 14 residues. The CDR3 here is CASAPGLASSEQYF. The DNA for the CDR3 is TGTGCCAGCGCACCCGGACTAGCATCTTCCGAGCAGTACTTC.

The chain links TRBV30 to TRBJ1-2; D is undetermined. The CDR3 consists of 15 residues. CDR1 is GTSNPN and CDR2 is SVGIG in the germline V gene (reference sequence). V lost 1 base and J lost 4, with 16 bases in between. CDR3 region: CAWSDGNTRRYGYTF. As DNA, the CDR3 is TGTGCCTGGAGTGATGGGAACACTCGGCGCTATGGCTACACCTTC.

CDR3 loop: CASSYKGANTGELFF. DNA of the CDR3: TGTGCCAGCAGTTATAAAGGGGCCAACACCGGGGAGCTGTTTTTT. This chain links TRBV6-5 with TRBJ2-2, with TRBD1 as a possible D gene (5 bases). Germline CDR1 and CDR2: MNHEY and SVGAGI. V was cut by 3 bases and J by 2 bases, with 10 bases left in between. The CDR3 runs 15 residues.

The chain joins TRBV2 to TRBJ2-5; D is uncertain. This CDR3 spans 13 amino acids. Germline-derived CDR1 and CDR2 are SNHLY and FYNNEI. The V and J ends lost 5 bases and 4 bases respectively, with 11 bases between them. CDR3 residues: CASSNFDVETQYF. As DNA, the CDR3 is TGTGCCAGCAGTAACTTTGATGTAGAGACCCAGTACTTC.